These 11 T cell receptor beta chains share one sample of origin, sequenced in a study of control samples from healthy donors and cancer patients. Libraries were prepared by immunoSEQ multiplex PCR; TCRdb keeps only in-frame clonotypes and omits some of them. The profile shows 70,000 to 100,000 clones, approximately 90% of them singletons. The sample comprised PBMCs. The receptor source for this set is a woman aged 60 to 75 with head and neck cancer.

The chain is built from TRBV7-3 and TRBJ2-3; 7 nucleotides line up with TRBD2. Per the germline V gene, CDR1 is SGHTA and CDR2 is FQGTGA. Trimming cost V 4 bases and J 2 bases; bases outside gene matches: 15. CDR3 length: 18 amino acids. The CDR3 DNA sequence: TGTGCCAGCAGCTCAATGCAATGGGCGGGAGCGGACACAGATACGCAGTATTTT. This codes for CASSSMQWAGADTDTQYF.

The V and J genes are TRBV5-5 and TRBJ2-7; D might be TRBD1 (5 bases). Germline V gene sequence: CDR1 SGHKS, CDR2 YYEKEE (reference sequence). The CDR3 consists of 15 residues. The germline V and J ends were trimmed by 4 bases and 1 base, with 15 bases remaining between them. In DNA, the CDR3 is TGTGCCAGCAGCGGTACAGGTGATGCATCCTACGAGCAGTACTTC. It codes for CASSGTGDASYEQYF.

This chain uses TRBV28 with TRBJ2-5, with D possibly called TRBD1 or TRBD2 (5 bases each). This CDR3 contains 16 residues. Per germline, CDR1 MDHEN and CDR2 SYDVKM. Trimming left V 4 bases short and J 2 bases short, with 17 bases between. CDR3 coding DNA: TGTGCCAGCAGTTCTCCCGGTCTCGGGGCGCAAGAGACCCAGTACTTC. This encodes CASSSPGLGAQETQYF.

The rearrangement links TRBV5-4 to TRBJ2-5; 7 bases are a match to TRBD1. Trimming cost V 3 bases and J 1 base; bases outside gene matches: 0. Germline V gene lookup returns CDR1 SGHNT and CDR2 YYREEE (reference sequence). This CDR3 spans 13 amino acids. For the CDR3, the DNA is TGTGCCAGCAGCTGGGACAGCCAAGAGACCCAGTACTTC. Residues: CASSWDSQETQYF.

This chain connects TRBV19 to TRBJ2-2; tentative D call: TRBD1 (6 bases). Germline CDR1 reads LNHDA; CDR2 reads SQIVND (reference sequence). The V end was cut by 9 bases, the J end by 7 bases, with 18 bases between. There are 14 residues in the CDR3. The CDR3, as DNA: TGTGCCAGCCAGGGGCAGGGAAGGGTCGGGGAGCTGTTTTTT. Its protein product is CASQGQGRVGELFF.

This sequence joins TRBV3-1 (or the pseudogene TRBV3-2) and TRBJ2-2, with D unresolved. V was clipped by 1 base and J by 7 bases, with 10 bases between them. CDR1 and CDR2 from the germline V gene are LGHDT and YNNKEL (reference sequence). The CDR3 runs to 14 residues. The CDR3 bases are TGTGCCAGCAGCCAAGGGTGGGTTAACGGGGAGCTGTTTTTT. Translation gives CASSQGWVNGELFF.

The CDR3, as DNA: TGTGCCAGCAGCTTAGCCCCTTTTGTCCTAAACACCATATATTTT. Its protein product is CASSLAPFVLNTIYF. This chain joins TRBV7-2 and TRBJ1-3; D is ambiguous. There are 15 residues in the CDR3. Germline V lookup: CDR1 SGHTA, CDR2 FQGNSA. Trimming shortened V by 0 bases and J by 6 bases, and 12 bases separated the two germline ends.

The chain couples TRBV5-1 to TRBJ2-3, with 8 bases identical to TRBD2. V shed 1 base, J shed 4 bases, and the junction held 8 bases outside the gene matches. The germline gives CDR1 SGHRS, CDR2 YFSETQ. CDR3 length: 16 residues. The CDR3: CASSLSGGPGADTQYF. CDR3 nucleotides: TGCGCCAGCAGCTTGTCGGGAGGGCCAGGAGCAGATACGCAGTATTTT.

V usage is TRBV28 and J usage is TRBJ1-3; D ambiguous. CDR3 size: 15 residues. Trimming cost V 5 bases and J 0 bases, with 11 bases left between them. Germline assignment: CDR1 MDHEN and CDR2 SYDVKM. This chain's CDR3 is CASSGRTVSGNTIYF. DNA of the CDR3: TGTGCCAGCAGTGGCCGGACGGTCTCTGGAAACACCATATATTTT.

The chain couples TRBV19 to TRBJ1-5; D call uncertain. Trimming stripped 1 base from V and 1 base from J, with 8 bases between. Germline V gene data show CDR1 as LNHDA and CDR2 as SQIVND (reference sequence). The CDR3 length is 15 residues. This chain's CDR3 is CASSIGLQSNQPQHF. CDR3 in DNA: TGTGCCAGTAGTATAGGGTTACAGAGCAATCAGCCCCAGCATTTT.

The chain is built from TRBV11-3 and TRBJ2-3, with 7 bases aligning to TRBD1. Germline values: CDR1 SGHNT, CDR2 YENEEA. Trimming took 5 bases from V and 1 from J; bases not matched to a gene: 3. This CDR3 contains 14 residues. The chain's CDR3 is CASSRGQGTDTQYF. As DNA, the CDR3 is TGTGCCAGCAGCCGTGGACAGGGCACAGATACGCAGTATTTT. Variable domain in full (rest from reference TRBV11-3 and TRBJ2-3): EAGVVQSPRYKIIEKKQPVAFWCNPISGHNTLYWYLQNLGQGPELLIRYENEEAVDDSQLPKDRFSAERLKGVDSTLKIQPAELGDSAVYLCASSRGQGTDTQYFGPGTRLTVL.